Reported below is one TCR beta chain. The data derive from a study of OX40 agonist ivuxolimab in advanced cancers. Trimming left V 6 bases short and J 5 bases short, with 11 bases between. The CDR3 covers 13 residues. CDR1 and CDR2 from the germline V gene are SGHRS and YFSETQ. TCRdb's table, derived via immunoSEQ multiplex PCR, lists solely in-frame clones and lacks some. Counted here are about 70,000 clones, roughly 80% occurring once; the ten biggest clones make up over 4.5%. Sequencing used CD4+ or CD8+ T cells sorted from blood, obtained in a trial of the OX40 agonist ivuxolimab. This TCR was recovered from an adult with an advanced solid tumor such as melanoma, head and neck, liver or kidney cancer. This chain connects TRBV5-1 to TRBJ2-2; D uncertain. DNA of the CDR3: TGCGCCAGCACCCAAAAACATACCGGGGAGCTGTTTTTT. This sequence encodes CASTQKHTGELFF.